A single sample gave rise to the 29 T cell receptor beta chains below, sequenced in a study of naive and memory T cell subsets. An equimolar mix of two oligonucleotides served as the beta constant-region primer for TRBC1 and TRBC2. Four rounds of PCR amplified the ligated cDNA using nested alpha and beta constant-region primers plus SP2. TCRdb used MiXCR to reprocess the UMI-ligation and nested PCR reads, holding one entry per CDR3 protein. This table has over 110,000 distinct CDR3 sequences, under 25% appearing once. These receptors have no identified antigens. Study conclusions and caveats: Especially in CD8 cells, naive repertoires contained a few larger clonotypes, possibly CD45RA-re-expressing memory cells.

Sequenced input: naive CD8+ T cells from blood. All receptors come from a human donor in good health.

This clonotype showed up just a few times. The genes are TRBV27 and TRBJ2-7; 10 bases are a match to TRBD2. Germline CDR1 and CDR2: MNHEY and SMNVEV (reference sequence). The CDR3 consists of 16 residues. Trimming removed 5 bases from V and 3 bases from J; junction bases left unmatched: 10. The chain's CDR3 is CASSPTGAGGDYEQYF. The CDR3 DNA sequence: TGTGCCAGCAGTCCCACCGGAGCGGGAGGGGACTACGAGCAGTACTTC.

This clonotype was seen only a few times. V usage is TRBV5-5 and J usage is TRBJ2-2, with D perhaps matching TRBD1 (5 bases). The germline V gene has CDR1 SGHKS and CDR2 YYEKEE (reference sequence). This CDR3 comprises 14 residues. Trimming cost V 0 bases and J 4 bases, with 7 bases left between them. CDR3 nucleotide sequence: TGTGCCAGCAGCTTGGGACAGATCACCGGGGAGCTGTTTTTT. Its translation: CASSLGQITGELFF. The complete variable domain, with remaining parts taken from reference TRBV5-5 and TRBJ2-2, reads DAGVTQSPTHLIKTRGQQVTLRCSPISGHKSVSWYQQVLGQGPQFIFQYYEKEERGRGNFPDRFSARQFPNYSSELNVNALLLGDSALYLCASSLGQITGELFFGEGSRLTVL.

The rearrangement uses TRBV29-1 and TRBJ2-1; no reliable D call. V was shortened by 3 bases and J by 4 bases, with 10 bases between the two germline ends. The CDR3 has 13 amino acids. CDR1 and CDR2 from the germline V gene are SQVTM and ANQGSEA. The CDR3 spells CSVERSNYNEQFF. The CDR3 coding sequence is TGCAGCGTTGAGCGGAGTAATTACAATGAGCAGTTCTTC.

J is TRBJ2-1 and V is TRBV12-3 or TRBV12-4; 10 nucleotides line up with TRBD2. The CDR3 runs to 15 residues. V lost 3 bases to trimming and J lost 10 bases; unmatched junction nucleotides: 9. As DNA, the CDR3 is TGTGCCAGCAGTTTTGACGGAAGCGGGAGGGCAGAGCAGTTCTTC. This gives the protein CASSFDGSGRAEQFF.

CDR3 in DNA: TGTGCCAGCAGTTTACACAGGGTTGATGAGCAGTTCTTC. Its translation: CASSLHRVDEQFF. This sequence joins TRBV12-3 or TRBV12-4 and TRBJ2-1; a possible D gene is TRBD1 (6 bases). The CDR3 contains 13 residues. The V end was cut by 2 bases, the J end by 8 bases, with 10 bases between.

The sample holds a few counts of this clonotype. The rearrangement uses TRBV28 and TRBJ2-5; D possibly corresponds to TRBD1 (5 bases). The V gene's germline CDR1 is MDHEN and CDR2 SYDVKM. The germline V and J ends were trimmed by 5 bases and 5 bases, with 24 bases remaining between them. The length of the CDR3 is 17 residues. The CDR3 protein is CASSEPNTYRLSETQYF. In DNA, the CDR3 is TGTGCCAGCAGTGAACCCAATACGTACAGGTTGTCGGAGACCCAGTACTTC.

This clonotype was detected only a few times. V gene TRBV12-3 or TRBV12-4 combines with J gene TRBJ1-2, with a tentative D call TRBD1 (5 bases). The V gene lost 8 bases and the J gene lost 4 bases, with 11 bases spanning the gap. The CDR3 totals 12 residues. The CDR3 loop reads CASGGLGYGYTF. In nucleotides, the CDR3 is TGTGCCAGCGGGGGACTAGGCTATGGCTACACCTTC.

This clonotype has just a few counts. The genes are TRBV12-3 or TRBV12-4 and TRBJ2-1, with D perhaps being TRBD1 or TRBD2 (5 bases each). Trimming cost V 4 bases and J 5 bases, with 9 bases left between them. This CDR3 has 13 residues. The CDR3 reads CASSSMGDNEQFF. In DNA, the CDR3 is TGTGCCAGCAGTTCCATGGGGGACAATGAGCAGTTCTTC.

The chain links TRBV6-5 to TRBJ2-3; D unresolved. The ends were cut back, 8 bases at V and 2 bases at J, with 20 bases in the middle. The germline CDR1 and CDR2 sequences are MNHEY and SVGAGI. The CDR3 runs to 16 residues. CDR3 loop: CASRWSSRDDTDTQYF. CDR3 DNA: TGTGCCAGCCGTTGGTCCTCAAGAGACGACACAGATACGCAGTATTTT.

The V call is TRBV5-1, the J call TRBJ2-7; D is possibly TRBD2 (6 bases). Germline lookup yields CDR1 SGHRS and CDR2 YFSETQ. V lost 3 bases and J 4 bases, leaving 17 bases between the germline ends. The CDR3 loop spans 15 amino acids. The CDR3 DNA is TGCGCCAGCAGCTCGGTCCAGGGAGGAGGGTACGAGCAGTACTTC. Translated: CASSSVQGGGYEQYF.

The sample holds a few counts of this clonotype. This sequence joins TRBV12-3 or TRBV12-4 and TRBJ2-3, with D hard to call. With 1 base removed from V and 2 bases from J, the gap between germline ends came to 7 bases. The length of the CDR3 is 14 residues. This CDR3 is CASSLVHYTDTQYF. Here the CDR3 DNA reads TGTGCCAGCAGTTTAGTACATTACACAGATACGCAGTATTTT.

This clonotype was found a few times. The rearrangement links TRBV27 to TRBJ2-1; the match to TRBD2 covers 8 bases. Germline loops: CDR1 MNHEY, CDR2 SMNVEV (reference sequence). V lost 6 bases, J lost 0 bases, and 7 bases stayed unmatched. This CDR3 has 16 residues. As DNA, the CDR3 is TGTGCCAGCAGAGAGACTAGCGTTAGCTCCTACAATGAGCAGTTCTTC. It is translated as CASRETSVSSYNEQFF.

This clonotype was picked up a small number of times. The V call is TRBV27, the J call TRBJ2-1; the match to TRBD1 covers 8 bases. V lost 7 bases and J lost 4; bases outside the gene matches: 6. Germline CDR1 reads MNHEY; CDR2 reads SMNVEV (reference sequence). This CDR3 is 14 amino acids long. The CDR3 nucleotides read TGTGCCAGCAAATCAGGGGGCGTTTACAATGAGCAGTTCTTC. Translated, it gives CASKSGGVYNEQFF.

The CDR3 here is CASRPGSGGTEAFF. Here the CDR3 DNA reads TGTGCCAGCAGACCAGGGTCCGGAGGCACTGAAGCTTTCTTT. This chain links TRBV28 with TRBJ1-1, with D perhaps TRBD1 (5 bases). With 6 bases removed from V and 4 bases from J, the gap between germline ends came to 15 bases. In germline, CDR1 is MDHEN, CDR2 SYDVKM. The CDR3 covers 14 residues.

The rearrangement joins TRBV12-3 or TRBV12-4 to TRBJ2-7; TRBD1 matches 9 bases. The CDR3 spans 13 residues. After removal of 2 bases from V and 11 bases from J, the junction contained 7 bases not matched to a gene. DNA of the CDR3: TGTGCCAGCAGTTTATTCGCGGGACAGGGAAAGTACTTC. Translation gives CASSLFAGQGKYF.

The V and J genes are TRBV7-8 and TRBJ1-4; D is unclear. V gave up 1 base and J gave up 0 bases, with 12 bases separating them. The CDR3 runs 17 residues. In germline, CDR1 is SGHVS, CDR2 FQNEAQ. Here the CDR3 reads CASSLGGGTATNEKLFF. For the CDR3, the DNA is TGTGCCAGCAGCTTAGGAGGAGGAACTGCAACTAATGAAAAACTGTTTTTT.

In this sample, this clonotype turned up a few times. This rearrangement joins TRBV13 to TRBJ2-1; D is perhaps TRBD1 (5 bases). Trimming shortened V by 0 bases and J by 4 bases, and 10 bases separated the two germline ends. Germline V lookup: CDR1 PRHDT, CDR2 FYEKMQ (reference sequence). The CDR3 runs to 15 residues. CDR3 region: CASSLGRVGYNEQFF. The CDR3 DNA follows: TGTGCCAGCAGCTTAGGCAGGGTCGGGTACAATGAGCAGTTCTTC.

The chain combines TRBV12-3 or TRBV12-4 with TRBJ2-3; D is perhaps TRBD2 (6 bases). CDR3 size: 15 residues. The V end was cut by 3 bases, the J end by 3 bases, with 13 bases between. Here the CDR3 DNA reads TGTGCCAGCAGTTTGTCCCCGGGAGTGACAGATACGCAGTATTTT. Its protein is CASSLSPGVTDTQYF.

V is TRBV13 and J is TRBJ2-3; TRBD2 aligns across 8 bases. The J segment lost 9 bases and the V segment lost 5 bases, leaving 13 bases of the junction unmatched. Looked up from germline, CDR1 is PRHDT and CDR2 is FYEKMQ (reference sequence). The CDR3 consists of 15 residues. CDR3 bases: TGTGCCAGCAGCGGGGGTAGCGGGACTTGGGAGACGCAGTATTTT. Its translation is CASSGGSGTWETQYF.

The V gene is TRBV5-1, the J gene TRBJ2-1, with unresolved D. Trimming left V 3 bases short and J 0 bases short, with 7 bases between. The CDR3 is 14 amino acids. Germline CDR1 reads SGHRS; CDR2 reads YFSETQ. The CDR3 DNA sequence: TGCGCCAGCAGCTATACCTCCTCCTACAATGAGCAGTTCTTC. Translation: CASSYTSSYNEQFF.

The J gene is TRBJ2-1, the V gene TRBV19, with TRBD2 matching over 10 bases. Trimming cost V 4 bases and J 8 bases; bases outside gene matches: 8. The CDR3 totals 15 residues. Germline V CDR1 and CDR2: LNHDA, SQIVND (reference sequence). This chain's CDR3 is CASSNRPSGSDEQFF. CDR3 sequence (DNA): TGTGCCAGTAGTAACAGGCCTAGCGGGAGCGATGAGCAGTTCTTC.

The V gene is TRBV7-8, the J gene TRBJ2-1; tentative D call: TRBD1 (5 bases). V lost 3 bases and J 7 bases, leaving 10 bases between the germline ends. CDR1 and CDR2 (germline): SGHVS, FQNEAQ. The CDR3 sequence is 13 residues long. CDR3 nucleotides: TGTGCCAGCAGCTTCGACAGAACAAATGAGCAGTTCTTC. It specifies CASSFDRTNEQFF.

CDR3 protein: CASSILAGGMDEQFF. CDR3 bases: TGTGCCAGCAGCATCCTAGCGGGAGGAATGGATGAGCAGTTCTTC. The chain carries TRBV7-8 and TRBJ2-1, with 11 bases fitting TRBD2. The CDR3 sequence is 15 residues long. Germline V gene sequence: CDR1 SGHVS, CDR2 FQNEAQ. V trimming: 5 bases; J trimming: 8 bases; junction bases outside the gene matches: 8.

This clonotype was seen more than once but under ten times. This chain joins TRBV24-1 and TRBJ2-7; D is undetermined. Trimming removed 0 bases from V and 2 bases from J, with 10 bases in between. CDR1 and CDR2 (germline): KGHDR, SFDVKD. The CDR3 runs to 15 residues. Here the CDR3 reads CATSDLDAGPYEQYF. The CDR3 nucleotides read TGTGCCACCAGTGATTTGGATGCAGGCCCCTACGAGCAGTACTTC.

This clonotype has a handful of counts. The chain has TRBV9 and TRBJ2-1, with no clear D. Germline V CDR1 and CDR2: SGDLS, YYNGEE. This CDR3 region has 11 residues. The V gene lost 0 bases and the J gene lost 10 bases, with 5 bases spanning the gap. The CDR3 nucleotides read TGTGCCAGCAGCGTAGGTGGGGAGCAGTTCTTC. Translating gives CASSVGGEQFF.

CDR3 amino acids: CASSYVGTEQFF. The CDR3, as DNA: TGTGCCAGCAGTTACGTGGGAACTGAGCAGTTCTTC. The V and J genes are TRBV6-6 and TRBJ2-1; no firm D call. CDR1 and CDR2 (germline): MNHNY, SVGAGI (reference sequence). The V gene lost 2 bases and the J gene lost 9 bases, with 8 bases spanning the gap. CDR3 length: 12 residues.

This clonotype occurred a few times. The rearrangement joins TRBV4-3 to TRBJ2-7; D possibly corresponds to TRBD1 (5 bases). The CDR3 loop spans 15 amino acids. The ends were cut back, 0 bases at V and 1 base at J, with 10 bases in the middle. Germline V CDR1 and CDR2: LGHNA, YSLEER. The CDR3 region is CASSQDYTGSYEQYF. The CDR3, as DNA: TGCGCCAGCAGCCAAGATTACACAGGTTCCTACGAGCAGTACTTC.

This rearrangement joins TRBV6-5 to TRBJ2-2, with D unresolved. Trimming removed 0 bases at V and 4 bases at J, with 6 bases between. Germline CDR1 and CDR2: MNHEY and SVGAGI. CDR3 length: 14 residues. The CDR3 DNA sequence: TGTGCCAGCAGTTACTCGTCAGCCACCGGGGAGCTGTTTTTT. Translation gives CASSYSSATGELFF.

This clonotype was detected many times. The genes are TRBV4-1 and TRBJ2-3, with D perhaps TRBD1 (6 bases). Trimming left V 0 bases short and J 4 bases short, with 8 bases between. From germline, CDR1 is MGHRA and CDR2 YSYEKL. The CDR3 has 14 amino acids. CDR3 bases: TGCGCCAGCAGCCAAGAGACAGGTCCAGATACGCAGTATTTT. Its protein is CASSQETGPDTQYF.